Each of the 5 T cell receptor beta chains below was sequenced from the same sample in a study of control samples from healthy donors and cancer patients. Using immunoSEQ multiplex PCR, the repertoire was profiled, and TCRdb retains in-frame clones only, with some absent. The repertoire includes about 150,000 clones, 85% to 95% of them detected once, and approximately 5.5% sits in the top ten. The sample taken for sequencing was blood. The receptors were gathered from a man between 40 and 49 years old in good health.

J is TRBJ2-7 and V is TRBV6-5; possible D gene TRBD2, 6 bases. Trimming removed 6 bases at V and 2 bases at J, with 17 bases between. The CDR3 has 15 amino acids. Germline V CDR1 and CDR2: MNHEY, SVGAGI. This CDR3 reads CASSPEWAGTYEQYF. CDR3 DNA sequence: TGTGCCAGCAGCCCGGAATGGGCGGGAACCTACGAGCAGTACTTC.

V is TRBV27 and J is TRBJ1-2; TRBD1 is a possible D gene (6 bases). The CDR3 length is 13 residues. Germline V CDR1 and CDR2: MNHEY, SMNVEV (reference sequence). With 6 bases removed from V and 10 bases from J, the gap between germline ends came to 18 bases. The CDR3, as DNA: TGTGCCAGCAGCCGCCGGGGGGGCCCGGACTACACCTTC. It yields the protein CASSRRGGPDYTF.

The rearrangement uses TRBV7-9 and TRBJ1-3; D unresolved. Germline CDR1 and CDR2: SEHNR and FQNEAQ (reference sequence). V dropped 0 bases and J dropped 10 bases, with 13 bases sitting between them. The CDR3 is 14 amino acids. As DNA, the CDR3 is TGTGCCAGCAGCTTAGCGGCCCTTCCGGAGACCATATATTTT. Amino acids: CASSLAALPETIYF.

CDR3 in DNA: TGTGCCTGGAGTGTCGGAAGTGGGGGAGATACGCAGTATTTT. It yields the protein CAWSVGSGGDTQYF. This sequence joins TRBV30 and TRBJ2-3; D may correspond to TRBD1 or TRBD2 (5 bases each). The germline V gene encodes CDR1 GTSNPN and CDR2 SVGIG (reference sequence). V shed 0 bases and J shed 5 bases, with 12 bases lying between them. The CDR3 covers 14 residues.

The chain combines TRBV29-1 with TRBJ2-7; 8 bases agree with TRBD2. The CDR3 totals 15 residues. Germline values: CDR1 SQVTM, CDR2 ANQGSEA. Trimming at V came to 6 bases and at J to 0 bases, leaving 10 bases not matched to a gene. The CDR3 bases are TGCAGCGTCGGATCGGGGGGGGACCACTCCTACGAGCAGTACTTC. Translated: CSVGSGGDHSYEQYF.